The source of this T cell receptor beta chain is a study of Ad26.COV2.S vaccination and SARS-CoV-2 variants. Study-wide context: Participants got Ad26.COV2.S intramuscularly, once or twice 56 days apart. Whole-study findings and limits: Total T cell responses were possibly underestimated by TCR breadth and depth analyses. Participants in the vaccine arm had higher spike-specific TCR breadth; placebo recipients had lower.

Germline lookup yields CDR1 MNHEY and CDR2 SVGAGI. Trimming removed 5 bases from V and 6 bases from J; junction bases left unmatched: 12. The CDR3 totals 15 residues. As concerns this clone: As yet, its antigen is unknown.

The sample's treatment: roughly 19 received Ad26.COV2.S at low or high dose, single or two shots; a few received placebo; per-sample allocation not given. Sampling was performed 63 days after the first vaccine or placebo injection. The study used a vaccine consisting of an Ad26 vector that expressed Wuhan-strain SARS-CoV-2 spike. The protocol was immunoSEQ multiplex PCR, while the TCRdb copy is restricted to in-frame clones and leaves out a portion. Altogether nearly 400,000 clones are present, 89% being singletons, with the ten largest covering 1.9%. The sequence derives from a person between 18 and 59 years old who received the Ad26.COV2.S COVID-19 vaccine or a placebo. The genes are TRBV6-5 and TRBJ2-7; 8 bases agree with TRBD2. This specimen consisted of peripheral blood, obtained in a trial of Ad26.COV2.S vaccine versus placebo. CDR3 DNA sequence: TGTGCCAGCAGTACACCAGCGGGAGCCGAAATCGAGCAGTACTTC. This encodes CASSTPAGAEIEQYF.